This T cell receptor beta chain is from a study of shared clonotypes between healthy human individuals (dated by TCRdb to 2018 to 2020). For the wider study: Three men and two women, aged 18 to 49 years, made up the cohort. To increase sequencing depth and limit assay-specific biases, different laboratories used diverse techniques to prepare libraries and sequence TCR repertoires. The study deeply sequenced blood TCR repertoires of about 5 healthy adults to estimate repertoire size and the extent of clonotype sharing between individuals. Leukapheresis yielded between about 0.85 and 10 billion PBMCs per donor. Paper-wide results and their limitations: Only blood was sampled, and tissue TCR repertoires likely differ from those in blood. Based on pairwise subsampling, the degree of clonotype sharing among donors was expected to be affected by sequencing depth. Because the study included only a small number of donors, the genetic and exposure-history diversity represented was limited.

A word on this clone: What antigen it recognizes has not been identified. Per-base quality was not reported, and no clone a single base away is much larger than it.

The donors were healthy, HIV-negative adults with no recently reported acute infections or vaccinations. All donors were Caucasian adults living in Nashville, Tennessee, USA. In the unsorted samples, 85 million to 100 million PBMCs were counted, and genomic DNA was extracted using the QIAamp DNA Blood Mini kit. Blood was obtained by leukapheresis, after which PBMCs were separated by Ficoll-Histopaque density gradient centrifugation and cryopreserved in liquid nitrogen vapor phase. Using the deep immunoSEQ assay, multiplex PCR amplified TCR CDR3 regions from genomic DNA. Genomic DNA extracted from each cell subset was distributed evenly over all wells of several immunoSEQ 96-well plates, and each plate served as one replicate. For unsorted PBMC, each replicate PCR was loaded with 300 ng genomic DNA, equivalent to 25,000 to 35,000 T cell genomes. Genomic DNA from unsorted PBMC was sequenced over ten immunoSEQ deep assay plates. Purified libraries were quantified with a Qubit 3.0 fluorometer, sized on a Bioanalyzer 2100, and re-quantified with the KAPA Library Quantification kit. Every immunoSEQ 96-well plate was sequenced on a dedicated single-read 150-cycle Illumina NextSeq 550 flow cell. Per the authors' processing: Because the immunoSEQ output held only junctional sequences and lacked quality scores, the filtering could not match the filtering applied to full-length reads. Sequences were annotated with PyIR, a Python wrapper for IgBLAST v1.9, and V/J genes and CDR3 were assigned using IMGT germline references. Reads with weak V/J assignments (E-value above 1e-6), missing CDR3, stop codons, out-of-frame junctions, or ambiguous translated residues were removed. V3J clonotypes were defined as sequences sharing an identical inferred V gene, J gene, and CDR3 amino acid sequence. To compute the percentage overlap between repertoires, the number of shared unique clonotypes was divided by the size of the smaller repertoire. RTK rarefaction, the Chao1 estimator, and Recon v2.1 estimates of unobserved clonotypes were used to assess repertoire richness. TCRdb limited this immuneACCESS table to in-frame rearrangements with V and J called. A share of clones is missing; checked studies link under half to unresolved V genes, and the rest is unexplained. The DNA was the basis for D and trimming; V, J and clone size are from that table. The table for this sample lists 400,000 to 550,000 clones; approximately 79% of them were counted only once. Approximately 12% of the sample belongs to the ten largest clones.

The germline V gene encodes CDR1 SNHLY and CDR2 FYNNEI. The CDR3 covers 14 residues, taking in both the cysteine and the phenylalanine. Left in the record is the CDR3 DNA by itself, 42 bases read in frame from the first base. V and J are trimmed by 7 bases and 5 bases, and the gene matches miss 7 bases of the junction. This TCR came from a woman aged 40 to 50 in good health. Some clones in this sample may be carry-over from other donors' samples. The rearrangement joined TRBV2 to TRBJ2-1, and 8 junction bases match TRBD2. What was sequenced was PBMCs. The DNA sequence is TGTGCCAGCACTCCGGGACTAGGCCACAATGAGCAGTTCTTC. Its translation is CASTPGLGHNEQFF. The full variable domain, completed from the reference TRBV2 and TRBJ2-1 proteins outside the CDR3, reads EPEVTQTPSHQVTQMGQEVILRCVPISNHLYFYWYRQILGQKVEFLVSFYNNEISEKSEIFDDQFSVERPDGSNFTLKIRSTKLEDSAMYFCASTPGLGHNEQFFGPGTRLTVL.